This T cell receptor beta chain emerged from a study of blood T cell repertoires in COVID-19 (dated by TCRdb to about 2020). At the level of the whole study: The collaborator samples originated in the United States, Italy and Spain and spanned the acute and convalescent phases of COVID-19. The prospective study material was composed of cDNA or gDNA derived from T cells, B-cell-depleted T cells, or PBMCs. Deeply sampled blood TCRbeta repertoires from subjects exposed to, actively infected with, or recovered from COVID-19 were included in the dataset. The repertoires were released in a freely available public database meant as a resource for research on the immune response to SARS-CoV-2. The samples were drawn from two sources: the first 160 participants of the ongoing ImmuneRACE study, and approximately 1,300 subjects contributed by 6 global collaborators. A de-identified subject ID, COVID-19 status, age in years and sex were almost always included in the sample metadata. Where available, HLA class I and class II types were taken from metadata supplied by the sample provider and were not determined by assay-based typing.

This clone was recorded only once. Its antigen target is currently unknown. No base-level quality is on record; no much larger clone is a single base apart. V and J are trimmed by 2 bases and 4 bases, and the gene matches miss 2 bases of the junction. The CDR3 covers 14 residues, taking in both the cysteine and the phenylalanine. The CDR3 DNA has 42 bases and is translated from base 1. The germline V gene sets CDR1 to KGHSH and CDR2 to LQKENI. The immunoSEQ Assay, a bias-controlled multiplex PCR, was used to amplify TCRbeta CDR3 regions from genomic DNA. Turning to the authors' computational methods: The number of nucleated cells in each sample was estimated by amplification of reference gene primers within the assay. To quantify the absolute abundance of each unique TCRbeta CDR3 rearrangement, sequence reads were collapsed and filtered. For each sample, productive Simpson clonality was calculated as the square root of Simpson's diversity index over productive rearrangements. The clones in this table, taken by TCRdb from immuneACCESS, are in-frame only. Not every clone is retained; where verified, under half of the shortfall comes from an unresolved V gene, and the cause of the rest is unknown. V, J and clone size are those of that table, while D and trimming were read from the DNA. Counted in this sample were approximately 97,000 clones; about 91% of them appeared once. The ten most abundant clones make up around 2.1% of the sample.

General study outcomes and caveats: The amount of clinical and demographic metadata varied by source and participant and was provided uncurated.

One collaborating source in Seattle enrolled patients during active infection and followed them longitudinally through the course of disease. The collaborating institutions used their own protocols to collect whole blood in K2EDTA tubes. Collaborator samples were shipped for TCRbeta analysis as frozen whole blood, isolated PBMCs, or DNA extracted from either sample type. What was sequenced was peripheral blood. This clonotype was sampled from a man aged 45-60 years with COVID-19, enrolled during active disease. This sequence uses TRBV18 and TRBJ1-2; TRBD1 aligns with 9 central bases. For the CDR3, the sequence is CASSPTDRGYGYTF. The base sequence is TGTGCCAGCTCACCAACGGACAGGGGCTATGGCTACACCTTC.